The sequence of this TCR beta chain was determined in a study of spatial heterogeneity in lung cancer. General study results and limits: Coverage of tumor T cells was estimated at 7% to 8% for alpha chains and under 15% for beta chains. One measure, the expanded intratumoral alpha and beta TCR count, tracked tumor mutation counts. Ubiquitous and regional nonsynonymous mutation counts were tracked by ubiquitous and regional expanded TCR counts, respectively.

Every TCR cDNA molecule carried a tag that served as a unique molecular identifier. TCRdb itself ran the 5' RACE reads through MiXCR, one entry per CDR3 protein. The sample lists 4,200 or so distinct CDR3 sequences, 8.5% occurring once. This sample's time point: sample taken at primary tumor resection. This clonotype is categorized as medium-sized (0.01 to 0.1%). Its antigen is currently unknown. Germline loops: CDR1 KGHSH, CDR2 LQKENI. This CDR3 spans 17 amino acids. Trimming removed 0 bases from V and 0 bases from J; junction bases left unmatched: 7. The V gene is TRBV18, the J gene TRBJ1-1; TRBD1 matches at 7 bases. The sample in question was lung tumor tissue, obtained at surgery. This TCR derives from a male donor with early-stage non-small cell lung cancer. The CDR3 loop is CASSPPSTGVMNTEAFF. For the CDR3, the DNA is TGTGCCAGCTCACCACCTAGCACAGGGGTGATGAACACTGAAGCTTTCTTT.